The entry below describes one T cell receptor beta chain. The CDR3 loop spans 13 amino acids. Germline V gives CDR1 SQVTM, CDR2 ANQGSEA. The source of the sample is a study of blood T cells in healthy people across ages. Then a second PCR, running roughly 6 to 11 cycles, was carried out with a sample-barcoded 5' primer and a J-beta primer mix. Via MiXCR, TCRdb re-called the 5' RACE reads, giving one row per CDR3 protein. The sample includes hundreds of thousands of distinct CDR3 sequences, 58% of them seen just once. The sample consisted of blood. This TCR was recovered from a young man in good health. The V gene is TRBV29-1, the J gene TRBJ2-1, with D unclear. The end of the DNA is better explained by TRBJ2-7, so the J call may be wrong. The DNA of the CDR3 is TGCAGCGTTCAGATCATTCGAGACAAGGAGCAGTACTTC. Translated, it gives CSVQIIRDKEQYF.